These 18 T cell receptor beta chains share one sample of origin, sequenced in a study of T cells in Graves' hyperthyroidism and ophthalmopathy. Amplification of TCR beta CDR3 regions was performed using RNA transcripts as template. The TCR CDR3 first-round RT-PCR relied on the HTBI primer set. TCRdb re-analysed the multiplex PCR reads in MiXCR, keeping a single row per CDR3 protein. The table lists some 500,000 distinct CDR3 sequences, around 15% of them singletons. The sequencing sample was made of blood. The receptors come from a woman between 18 and 29 years old with Graves' hyperthyroidism.

This clonotype turned up a few times. This chain connects TRBV19 to TRBJ2-7; D tentatively fits TRBD1 or TRBD2 (5 bases each). This CDR3 comprises 14 residues. Germline-derived CDR1 and CDR2 are LNHDA and SQIVND (reference sequence). V gave up 3 bases and J gave up 2 bases, with 11 bases separating them. DNA for the CDR3: TGTGCCAGTAGTATCGGGACGGGAACCTACGAGCAGTACTTC. Its translation is CASSIGTGTYEQYF.

The chain has TRBV20-1 and TRBJ2-3, with 8 bases that match TRBD2. Trimming at V came to 5 bases and at J to 1 base, leaving 5 bases not matched to a gene. The V gene's germline CDR1 is DFQATT and CDR2 SNEGSKA (reference sequence). The length of the CDR3 is 14 residues. CDR3 loop: CSALREGGTDTQYF. CDR3 nucleotide sequence: TGCAGTGCTCTCCGGGAGGGGGGCACAGATACGCAGTATTTT.

This chain links TRBV2 with TRBJ2-1, with 8 bases lining up with TRBD2. This CDR3 contains 16 residues. Trimming took 0 bases from V and 7 from J; bases not matched to a gene: 8. The V gene's germline CDR1 is SNHLY and CDR2 FYNNEI. The CDR3 loop reads CASSEALAGGGNEQFF. CDR3 coding DNA: TGTGCCAGCAGTGAAGCGCTGGCGGGAGGAGGTAATGAGCAGTTCTTC.

This clonotype showed up many times. V gene TRBV30 combines with J gene TRBJ1-1; D call uncertain. Per germline, CDR1 GTSNPN and CDR2 SVGIG (reference sequence). This CDR3 is built from 13 residues. The V end was cut by 0 bases, the J end by 5 bases, with 10 bases between. The CDR3 bases are TGTGCCTGGAGTGTAAATGGACGGACTGAAGCTTTCTTT. It codes for CAWSVNGRTEAFF.

This clonotype was seen ten or more times. The chain carries TRBV4-2 and TRBJ2-7; TRBD2 agrees at 10 bases. This CDR3 comprises 16 residues. CDR1 is LGHNA and CDR2 is YNFKEQ in the germline V gene. Unmatched junction bases numbered 7, after V lost 0 bases and J lost 5 bases. The CDR3 DNA sequence: TGTGCCAGCAGCCAAGATATCGCTAGCGGGAGCAACGAGCAGTACTTC. Translated: CASSQDIASGSNEQYF.

The chain uses TRBV19 and TRBJ2-2; D is perhaps TRBD1 (5 bases). V was cut by 4 bases and J by 4 bases, with 7 bases left in between. CDR1 is LNHDA and CDR2 is SQIVND in the germline V gene (reference sequence). CDR3 length equals 13 residues. CDR3: CASSTDSTGELFF. For the CDR3, the DNA is TGTGCCAGTAGTACCGACAGCACCGGGGAGCTGTTTTTT. Filled out from reference TRBV19 and TRBJ2-2, the complete variable domain reads DGGITQSPKYLFRKEGQNVTLSCEQNLNHDAMYWYRQDPGQGLRLIYYSQIVNDFQKGDIAEGYSVSREKKESFPLTVTSAQKNPTAFYLCASSTDSTGELFFGEGSRLTVL.

About this clonotype itself: A much bigger clone sits one base away, suggesting this may be a read error. V gene TRBV12-3 or TRBV12-4 combines with J gene TRBJ2-1; D not resolved. The germline V and J ends were trimmed by 5 bases and 10 bases, with 9 bases remaining between them. CDR3 length: 11 amino acids. CDR3 loop: CASSLLKEQFF. DNA for the CDR3: TGTGCCAGCAGTCTCTTGAAGGAGCAGTTCTTC.

Only a few counts were recorded for this clonotype. The junction and the germline gene differ at one end; a read error may be behind it. This rearrangement joins TRBV30 to TRBJ2-2; 9 bases are shared with TRBD1. This CDR3 spans 14 amino acids. Germline loops: CDR1 GTSNPN, CDR2 SVGIG (reference sequence). CDR3: CAWRGQGSPGELLF. Written as DNA, the CDR3 is TGTGCCTGGAGGGGACAGGGATCCCCCGGGGAGCTGCTTTTT.

V is TRBV7-6 and J is TRBJ1-2, with TRBD1 as a possible D gene (6 bases). The ends were cut back, 5 bases at V and 4 bases at J, with 17 bases in the middle. Germline CDR1 and CDR2: SGHVS and FNYEAQ. This CDR3 comprises 15 residues. The CDR3 sequence is CASSPLPPGVYGYTF. Here the CDR3 DNA reads TGTGCCAGCAGCCCCCTTCCCCCAGGGGTCTATGGCTACACCTTC.

This clonotype turned up a few times. The chain combines TRBV19 with TRBJ1-5, with TRBD1 matching over 10 bases. Germline-derived CDR1 and CDR2 are LNHDA and SQIVND (reference sequence). The CDR3 contains 15 residues. Trimming at V came to 4 bases and at J to 5 bases, leaving 5 bases not matched to a gene. The CDR3 region has the DNA TGTGCCAGTAGTAGACAGGGGGCGCCGGATCAGCCCCAGCATTTT. Amino acids: CASSRQGAPDQPQHF.

This clonotype appeared many times. CDR3 coding DNA: TGTGCCAGCAGCTATGGACGGATGAACACTGAAGCTTTCTTT. The encoded protein is CASSYGRMNTEAFF. This chain links TRBV6-5 with TRBJ1-1; D call uncertain. Trimming pared 6 bases from V and 0 bases from J, leaving 11 bases between. The V gene's germline CDR1 is MNHEY and CDR2 SVGAGI. CDR3 length: 14 residues.

The V and J genes are TRBV9 and TRBJ1-5; no definite D call. Germline assignment: CDR1 SGDLS and CDR2 YYNGEE. V lost 5 bases to trimming and J lost 9 bases, with 15 bases between them. The CDR3 sequence is 13 residues long. The CDR3 coding sequence is TGTGCCAGCAGTCAAGATTCGAGGTGGCCCCAGCATTTT. Translated, it gives CASSQDSRWPQHF.

On this clonotype itself: Being one base from a much bigger clone, this may be a read error. The V and J genes are TRBV5-1 and TRBJ2-3; D remains unclear. Germline V gene lookup returns CDR1 SGHRS and CDR2 YFSETQ. Trimming shortened V by 0 bases and J by 4 bases, and 9 bases separated the two germline ends. The CDR3 totals 14 residues. CDR3 in amino acids: CASSLERLADTQYF. The CDR3 nucleotides read TGCGCCAGCAGCTTGGAACGCCTCGCAGATACGCAGTATTTT.

The chain uses TRBV30 and TRBJ1-3, with D unresolved. V was cut by 0 bases and J by 0 bases, with 12 bases left in between. The CDR3 covers 16 residues. Per germline, CDR1 GTSNPN and CDR2 SVGIG (reference sequence). CDR3 coding DNA: TGTGCCTGGAGTGTACGGGGTTTGAGCTCTGGAAACACCATATATTTT. It specifies CAWSVRGLSSGNTIYF. The entire variable domain, with the rest obtained from reference TRBV30 and TRBJ1-3, is as follows: SQTIHQWPATLVQPVGSPLSLECTVEGTSNPNLYWYRQAAGRGLQLLFYSVGIGQISSEVPQNLSASRPQDRQFILSSKKLLLSDSGFYLCAWSVRGLSSGNTIYFGEGSWLTVV.

There are many counts of this clonotype. The genes are TRBV12-5 and TRBJ1-1; D remains ambiguous. This CDR3 has 11 amino acids. The germline V gene has CDR1 LGHNT and CDR2 FRNRAP. V lost 2 bases to trimming and J lost 8 bases, with 6 bases between them. CDR3 nucleotide sequence: TGTGCTAGTGGTTTGTGGAGAGAAGCTTTCTTT. It translates to CASGLWREAFF. Variable domain in full (rest from reference TRBV12-5 and TRBJ1-1): DARVTQTPRHKVTEMGQEVTMRCQPILGHNTVFWYRQTMMQGLELLAYFRNRAPLDDSGMPKDRFSAEMPDATLATLKIQPSEPRDSAVYFCASGLWREAFFGQGTRLTVV.

This clonotype was counted many times. The chain recombines TRBV2 with TRBJ2-7, with a weak D call TRBD1 (6 bases). Germline values: CDR1 SNHLY, CDR2 FYNNEI. Trimming left V 1 base short and J 3 bases short, with 13 bases between. CDR3 length: 15 residues. In DNA form, the CDR3 reads TGTGCCAGCAGTGAAGGGGGGCCCACATACTACGAGCAGTACTTC. It yields the protein CASSEGGPTYYEQYF.

This clonotype was seen ten or more times. The chain recombines TRBV19 with TRBJ2-1; TRBD2 matches at 8 bases. The V gene end was trimmed by 2 bases and the J gene end by 8 bases; junction bases not matched to a gene: 8. The CDR3 consists of 15 residues. From germline, CDR1 is LNHDA and CDR2 SQIVND (reference sequence). CDR3 coding DNA: TGTGCCAGTAGTATACAAGCGGGAGCTAGGGATGAGCAGTTCTTC. Translated, it gives CASSIQAGARDEQFF.

In its sample, this clonotype was seen many times. The V and J genes are TRBV20-1 and TRBJ2-3; D is unresolved. Per germline, CDR1 DFQATT and CDR2 SNEGSKA (reference sequence). The length of the CDR3 is 13 residues. The V and J ends lost 5 bases and 6 bases respectively, with 15 bases between them. In nucleotides, the CDR3 is TGCAGTGCTTGGGTTCCGGAAGCCGATACGCAGTATTTT. It yields the protein CSAWVPEADTQYF.